The 8 T cell receptor beta chains in this list originate from one sample, sequenced in a study of blood T cells in healthy people across ages. A J-beta primer mix and a sample-barcoded 5' primer were used in a second PCR of roughly 6 to 11 cycles. Using its own MiXCR run on the 5' RACE reads, TCRdb lists one record per CDR3 protein. The data show about 1.7 million distinct CDR3 sequences, with about 30% seen just once and 7.7% held by the top ten. The sequenced sample was blood. The receptor set was obtained from a woman in her 30s in good health.

This clonotype was counted only a few times. This sequence joins TRBV27 and TRBJ1-1; D gene unclear. Trimming pared 4 bases from V and 3 bases from J, leaving 9 bases between. This CDR3 has 13 amino acids. Germline V gene lookup returns CDR1 MNHEY and CDR2 SMNVEV (reference sequence). CDR3 region: CASSSRFDTEAFF. In DNA, the CDR3 is TGTGCCAGCAGTTCGAGATTTGACACTGAAGCTTTCTTT.

There are a few counts of this clonotype. The chain carries TRBV3-1 and TRBJ2-7; D not certain. The CDR3 runs 13 residues. Trimming took 3 bases from V and 4 from J, leaving 10 bases between them. Germline assignment: CDR1 LGHDT and CDR2 YNNKEL (reference sequence). The CDR3 spells CASSHLGAYEQYF. The CDR3 coding sequence is TGTGCCAGCAGCCATTTAGGAGCATACGAGCAGTACTTC.

This clonotype was observed a handful of times. The chain employs TRBV3-1 and TRBJ2-3, with TRBD2 matching over 13 bases. Germline CDR1 LGHDT, CDR2 YNNKEL (reference sequence). The CDR3 totals 17 residues. J lost 0 bases, V lost 4 bases, and 4 bases had no gene match. CDR3 loop: CASSPTSGGISTDTQYF. CDR3 DNA sequence: TGTGCCAGCAGCCCGACTAGCGGGGGGATAAGCACAGATACGCAGTATTTT.

This clonotype has only a few counts. CDR3 nucleotide sequence: TGTGCCAGCGATACCCAGGGACGGAACTATGGCTACACCTTC. Translation: CASDTQGRNYGYTF. The chain uses TRBV5-6 and TRBJ1-2; D perhaps matches TRBD1 (5 bases). V gave up 7 bases and J gave up 2 bases, with 15 bases separating them. CDR1 is SGHDT and CDR2 is YYEEEE in the germline V gene. The CDR3 has 14 amino acids. Full variable domain (outside the CDR3, taken from reference TRBV5-6 and TRBJ1-2): DAGVTQSPTHLIKTRGQQVTLRCSPKSGHDTVSWYQQALGQGPQFIFQYYEEEERQRGNFPDRFSGHQFPNYSSELNVNALLLGDSALYLCASDTQGRNYGYTFGSGTRLTVV.

This clonotype has at least ten counts. The chain combines TRBV29-1 with TRBJ2-5; D may be TRBD1 (5 bases). Germline V gives CDR1 SQVTM, CDR2 ANQGSEA. Trimming pared 5 bases from V and 4 bases from J, leaving 17 bases between. The CDR3 runs 14 residues. The CDR3 sequence is CSVLHLRAGETQYF. CDR3 bases: TGCAGCGTTCTGCACCTCAGGGCAGGAGAGACCCAGTACTTC.

This clonotype was recorded at least ten times. The chain carries TRBV7-9 and TRBJ2-7; 9 nucleotides line up with TRBD1. This CDR3 has 13 residues. With V trimmed by 5 bases and J by 5 bases, 4 bases remained unmatched. Germline CDR1 reads SEHNR; CDR2 reads FQNEAQ (reference sequence). The CDR3 loop is CASSRRTGDEQYF. CDR3 bases: TGTGCCAGCAGCCGCCGGACAGGGGACGAGCAGTACTTC. Full variable domain (remainder filled in from reference TRBV7-9 and TRBJ2-7): DTGVSQNPRHKITKRGQNVTFRCDPISEHNRLYWYRQTLGQGPEFLTYFQNEAQLEKSRLLSDRFSAERPKGSFSTLEIQRTEQGDSAMYLCASSRRTGDEQYFGPGTRLTVT.

This clonotype has a handful of counts. The rearrangement links TRBV5-1 to TRBJ1-5, with a weak D call TRBD1 (6 bases). This CDR3 comprises 17 residues. The germline gives CDR1 SGHRS, CDR2 YFSETQ. Deletions cut 7 bases from V and 0 bases from J, with 20 bases between. The CDR3 loop reads CASESMTGDYSNQPQHF. DNA for the CDR3: TGCGCCAGCGAATCTATGACAGGAGACTATAGCAATCAGCCCCAGCATTTT. The full variable domain, completed using reference TRBV5-1 and TRBJ1-5, is KAGVTQTPRYLIKTRGQQVTLSCSPISGHRSVSWYQQTPGQGLQFLFEYFSETQRNKGNFPGRFSGRQFSNSRSEMNVSTLELGDSALYLCASESMTGDYSNQPQHFGDGTRLSIL.

This clonotype was seen repeatedly, ten times or more. The chain joins TRBV2 to TRBJ2-1; the match to TRBD2 covers 7 bases. Germline trimming cut 4 bases from V and 3 bases from J; bases unmatched to any gene: 9. CDR3 length: 16 residues. CDR1 SNHLY and CDR2 FYNNEI come from the germline V gene. The CDR3, as DNA: TGTGCCAGCAGTGTCGATCCGGGGGGTGGCTACAATGAGCAGTTCTTC. As protein: CASSVDPGGGYNEQFF.